The 21 T cell receptor beta chains reported below all come from one sample, sequenced in a study of T cell responses to AZD1222 COVID-19 vaccine. Method: immunoSEQ multiplex PCR; TCRdb's copy keeps in-frame clones and lacks some. Counted here are 150,000 to 200,000 clones, approximately 87% occurring once; the ten biggest clones make up 2.7%. This specimen consisted of peripheral blood, obtained on day 0 of MenACWY control vaccination. The receptors derive from an adult in good health.

The chain has TRBV5-1 and TRBJ1-2; no clear D gene. Germline assignment: CDR1 SGHRS and CDR2 YFSETQ. The CDR3 runs 14 residues. Trimming removed 3 bases from V and 8 bases from J, with 17 bases in between. The CDR3 DNA reads TGCGCCAGCAGCTCCCGACATCCGTATAACGGCTACACCTTC. Translated, it gives CASSSRHPYNGYTF.

The rearrangement links TRBV7-9 to TRBJ1-2; a weak D match, TRBD1 (6 bases). V lost 5 bases and J 1 base, leaving 17 bases between the germline ends. Germline CDR1 SEHNR, CDR2 FQNEAQ (reference sequence). The CDR3 consists of 16 residues. The CDR3 protein is CASSPNWADSNYGYTF. CDR3 DNA sequence: TGTGCCAGCAGCCCTAATTGGGCGGACAGTAACTATGGCTACACCTTC.

CDR3 sequence reads: CASSLIGQAPDTQYF. CDR3 in DNA: TGTGCCAGCAGCTTAATAGGGCAGGCTCCAGATACGCAGTATTTT. The V call is TRBV7-3, the J call TRBJ2-3; D gene uncertain. The CDR3 contains 15 residues. Trimming took 1 base from V and 4 from J, leaving 12 bases between them. CDR1 and CDR2 from the germline V gene are SGHTA and FQGTGA. The full variable domain, with the rest looked up from reference TRBV7-3 and TRBJ2-3, is GAGVSQTPSNKVTEKGKYVELRCDPISGHTALYWYRQSLGQGPEFLIYFQGTGAADDSGLPNDRFFAVRPEGSVSTLKIQRTERGDSAVYLCASSLIGQAPDTQYFGPGTRLTVL.

This chain joins TRBV18 and TRBJ2-7; D uncertain. With 5 bases removed from V and 5 bases from J, the gap between germline ends came to 13 bases. The CDR3 has 13 amino acids. CDR1 and CDR2 (germline): KGHSH, LQKENI. The CDR3 region is CASSSDTRDEQYF. CDR3 bases: TGTGCCAGCTCATCTGATACCCGGGACGAGCAGTACTTC.

The chain links TRBV28 to TRBJ1-3; 9 positions match TRBD1. The CDR3 runs to 16 residues. Trimming at V came to 8 bases and at J to 5 bases, leaving 13 bases not matched to a gene. The germline V gene has CDR1 MDHEN and CDR2 SYDVKM. The CDR3 loop reads CASDSRTGVGRNTIYF. CDR3 DNA: TGTGCCAGCGACTCGAGGACAGGGGTTGGAAGAAACACCATATATTTT.

The gene calls are TRBV21-1 and TRBJ2-7. TRBV21-1 corresponds to a pseudogene. The CDR3 totals 16 residues. The CDR3 region has the DNA TGTGCCAGCAGCAAAGCTGGGGACCTCAATCCCTACGAGCAGTACTTC. It encodes CASSKAGDLNPYEQYF.

The chain employs TRBV19 and TRBJ2-5, with 12 bases lining up with TRBD2. V lost 7 bases and J lost 2; bases outside the gene matches: 5. The CDR3 covers 15 residues. The germline gives CDR1 LNHDA, CDR2 SQIVND (reference sequence). The CDR3: CASTTGTSGQETQYF. For the CDR3, the DNA is TGTGCCAGTACTACCGGGACTAGCGGGCAAGAGACCCAGTACTTC.

The chain uses TRBV25-1 and TRBJ1-1; TRBD1 matches 11 bases. The CDR3 totals 14 residues. V shed 6 bases and J 2 bases; nucleotides not matched to a gene: 2. Per germline, CDR1 MGHDK and CDR2 SYGVNS. The chain's CDR3 is CASSWTGGNTEAFF. The CDR3, as DNA: TGTGCCAGCAGCTGGACAGGGGGCAACACTGAAGCTTTCTTT.

The chain joins TRBV27 to TRBJ2-3; D not resolved. V was cut by 4 bases and J by 2 bases, with 4 bases left in between. CDR1 and CDR2 (germline): MNHEY, SMNVEV (reference sequence). The CDR3 is 12 residues long. The CDR3 sequence is CASSSDTDTQYF. In nucleotides, the CDR3 is TGTGCCAGCAGTTCGGACACAGATACGCAGTATTTT.

The V and J genes are TRBV21-1 and TRBJ2-5. TRBV21-1 is a pseudogene segment. The CDR3 loop spans 16 amino acids. The DNA of the CDR3 is TGTGCCAGCAGCAGTGGGCCATCAGGGGGGGGAGAGACCCAGTACTTC. This translates into CASSSGPSGGGETQYF.

Comment on this clone: The identical CDR3 is also encoded by other nucleotide sequences in the sample. The rearrangement joins TRBV14 to TRBJ1-2, with 7 bases fitting TRBD1. Germline CDR1 reads SGHDN; CDR2 reads FVKESK. The V gene end was trimmed by 0 bases and the J gene end by 5 bases; junction bases not matched to a gene: 0. CDR3 length: 13 amino acids. The CDR3, as DNA: TGTGCCAGCAGCCAAGACAGGGGGTATGGCTACACCTTC. Its translation: CASSQDRGYGYTF.

The chain joins TRBV21-1 to TRBJ2-7. TRBV21-1 is a pseudogene locus. The CDR3 is 17 amino acids. CDR3 sequence: CASSKGWGDTYSYEQYF. In DNA form, the CDR3 reads TGTGCCAGCAGCAAAGGGTGGGGGGACACCTACTCCTACGAGCAGTACTTC.

The V and J genes are TRBV7-9 and TRBJ2-7; TRBD1 agrees at 7 bases. Looked up from germline, CDR1 is SEHNR and CDR2 is FQNEAQ (reference sequence). Germline trimming cut 5 bases from V and 2 bases from J; bases unmatched to any gene: 9. This CDR3 has 15 amino acids. In DNA form, the CDR3 reads TGTGCCAGCAGCCCAACAGGGGATCGGGCCTACGAGCAGTACTTC. This sequence encodes CASSPTGDRAYEQYF.

V gene TRBV7-2 combines with J gene TRBJ2-7; D gene unclear. V dropped 1 base and J dropped 2 bases, with 9 bases sitting between them. Germline CDR1 is SGHTA and CDR2 is FQGNSA. The CDR3 runs to 14 residues. CDR3 nucleotide sequence: TGTGCCAGCAGCTTAGAACCGGGCCCCTACGAGCAGTACTTC. This encodes CASSLEPGPYEQYF.

The CDR3 nucleotides are TGTGCCAGCAGCTCCGACCTGAACACTGAAGCTTTCTTT. It translates to CASSSDLNTEAFF. This rearrangement joins TRBV13 to TRBJ1-1; no definite D call. Germline assignment: CDR1 PRHDT and CDR2 FYEKMQ (reference sequence). CDR3 length: 13 amino acids. Deletions cut 4 bases from V and 0 bases from J, with 6 bases between.

A word on this clone: The junction and the germline gene differ at one end; a read error may be behind it. The rearrangement links TRBV5-8 to TRBJ2-7; D possibly corresponds to TRBD2 (6 bases). Germline loops: CDR1 SGHTS, CDR2 YDEGEE. There are 13 residues in the CDR3. The CDR3 region has the DNA TGTGCCACCAGCACTAGCAGCACTTACGAGCAGTACTTC. Its translation: CATSTSSTYEQYF.

The rearrangement uses TRBV3-1 (or the pseudogene TRBV3-2) and TRBJ1-6, with TRBD1 as a possible D gene (6 bases). V was pared by 3 bases and J by 10 bases, with 16 bases between. CDR1 is LGHDT, CDR2 YNNKEL, per germline (reference sequence). The CDR3 contains 15 residues. The CDR3 DNA is TGTGCCAGCAGCCAGACCTCGGACAGTCGGTCACCCCTCCACTTT. Its protein product is CASSQTSDSRSPLHF.

This sequence joins TRBV7-9 and TRBJ1-4, with 10 bases fitting TRBD1. Trimming removed 5 bases from V and 8 bases from J; junction bases left unmatched: 8. CDR3 length: 15 residues. Germline CDR1 is SEHNR and CDR2 is FQNEAQ (reference sequence). CDR3 nucleotides: TGTGCCAGCAGCCCCAGACAGGGGGCGGACGAAAAACTGTTTTTT. This gives the protein CASSPRQGADEKLFF. Based on the CDR3 plus reference TRBV7-9 and TRBJ1-4, the full variable domain is DTGVSQNPRHKITKRGQNVTFRCDPISEHNRLYWYRQTLGQGPEFLTYFQNEAQLEKSRLLSDRFSAERPKGSFSTLEIQRTEQGDSAMYLCASSPRQGADEKLFFGSGTQLSVL.

This rearrangement joins TRBV28 to TRBJ1-2; D remains unclear. The CDR3 spans 13 residues. Between the trimmed V and J ends, which lost 5 bases and 4 bases, there was a span of 11 bases. Germline assignment: CDR1 MDHEN and CDR2 SYDVKM. The CDR3 nucleotides are TGTGCCAGCAGTACCATTGCCGGCTATGGCTACACCTTC. Encoded protein: CASSTIAGYGYTF.

Comment on this clone: The identical CDR3 is also encoded by other nucleotide sequences in the sample. This rearrangement joins TRBV12-3 or TRBV12-4 to TRBJ2-7; D is perhaps TRBD2 (5 bases). The V and J ends lost 3 bases and 2 bases respectively, with 8 bases between them. The CDR3 sequence is 13 residues long. CDR3 residues: CASSLTGTYEQYF. The CDR3 DNA reads as TGTGCCAGCAGTTTGACGGGGACCTACGAGCAGTACTTC.

J is TRBJ1-4 and V is TRBV9, with TRBD1 identical over 7 bases. This CDR3 has 15 amino acids. The junction had 4 bases not matched to a gene; V was cut back by 0 bases and J by 5 bases. Germline CDR1 reads SGDLS; CDR2 reads YYNGEE. CDR3 DNA: TGTGCCAGCAGCGTAGGTCCGACAGGGAATGAAAAACTGTTTTTT. Translating it yields CASSVGPTGNEKLFF.